These 10 T cell receptor beta chains share one sample of origin, sequenced in a study of blood T cell repertoires in COVID-19. The data were produced by immunoSEQ multiplex PCR, yet TCRdb's version contains in-frame clones alone and is incomplete. The sample records about 190,000 clones, approximately 88% being singletons. The sample comprised peripheral blood. These receptors all come from a middle-aged man with acute or convalescent COVID-19.

This chain joins TRBV5-4 and TRBJ2-2, with 10 bases fitting TRBD1. The junction had 2 bases not matched to a gene; V was cut back by 0 bases and J by 0 bases. The length of the CDR3 is 17 residues. Germline CDR1 is SGHNT and CDR2 is YYREEE (reference sequence). The CDR3 nucleotides are TGTGCCAGCAGCTTGGGACAGGGGGCGTCGAACACCGGGGAGCTGTTTTTT. This codes for CASSLGQGASNTGELFF.

The rearrangement uses TRBV16 and TRBJ1-1, with 8 bases matching TRBD1. The junction had 10 bases not matched to a gene; V was cut back by 4 bases and J by 0 bases. This CDR3 spans 17 amino acids. The germline V gene has CDR1 KGHSY and CDR2 FQNENV. The CDR3 loop reads CASSRQGSGWMNTEAFF. The CDR3 coding sequence is TGTGCCAGCAGCCGACAGGGGTCGGGTTGGATGAACACTGAAGCTTTCTTT.

V is TRBV10-1 and J is TRBJ2-7; 8 bases line up with TRBD2. V dropped 1 base and J dropped 5; count of bases not matched to a gene: 10. In germline, CDR1 is WNHNN, CDR2 SYGVQD (reference sequence). The CDR3 totals 16 residues. In DNA form, the CDR3 reads TGCGCCAGCAGTGAGTATGCGGGGGGCGTCGATAACGAGCAGTACTTC. Protein product: CASSEYAGGVDNEQYF.

This rearrangement joins TRBV24-1 to TRBJ1-6, with 7 bases that match TRBD1. Losses at the gene ends were 3 bases for V and 5 bases for J; bases not matched to a gene: 3. In germline, CDR1 is KGHDR, CDR2 SFDVKD. This CDR3 comprises 15 residues. The CDR3, as DNA: TGTGCCACCAGTGATCCCCAGGGGGATAATTCACCCCTCCACTTT. Translating gives CATSDPQGDNSPLHF.

V usage is TRBV30 and J usage is TRBJ1-4; the D gene is possibly TRBD1 (6 bases). Per the germline V gene, CDR1 is GTSNPN and CDR2 is SVGIG (reference sequence). The CDR3 contains 14 residues. V lost 0 bases and J lost 6, with 11 bases in between. The CDR3 loop reads CAWSVQGWDEKLFF. As DNA, the CDR3 is TGTGCCTGGAGTGTACAGGGTTGGGATGAAAAACTGTTTTTT.

The chain carries TRBV11-3 and TRBJ2-1; a possible D gene is TRBD1 (6 bases). CDR3 length: 16 residues. With 5 bases removed from V and 5 bases from J, the gap between germline ends came to 19 bases. From germline, CDR1 is SGHNT and CDR2 YENEEA. Here the CDR3 DNA reads TGTGCCAGCAGCCCAGGATTTAGAGGGGGAAACAATGAGCAGTTCTTC. It codes for CASSPGFRGGNNEQFF.

The V call is TRBV5-1, the J call TRBJ2-3; D call uncertain. The V gene lost 4 bases and the J gene lost 8 bases, with 14 bases spanning the gap. The CDR3 has 13 amino acids. The germline V gene has CDR1 SGHRS and CDR2 YFSETQ. The CDR3 DNA sequence: TGCGCCAGCAGCCGTACAAGTCGCGGTACGCAGTATTTT. Residues: CASSRTSRGTQYF.

The V and J genes are TRBV7-8 and TRBJ2-1; D possibly corresponds to TRBD1 (5 bases). The CDR3 covers 14 residues. With 8 bases removed from V and 0 bases from J, the gap between germline ends came to 11 bases. Germline V gives CDR1 SGHVS, CDR2 FQNEAQ. The CDR3 DNA sequence: TGTGCCAGCGGATCGACAGCCTCCTACAATGAGCAGTTCTTC. This encodes CASGSTASYNEQFF.

CDR3 sequence: CASSLVGGFNEQFF. Written as DNA, the CDR3 is TGTGCCAGCAGCTTAGTCGGGGGGTTCAATGAGCAGTTCTTC. This sequence joins TRBV7-9 and TRBJ2-1, with 7 bases that match TRBD2. The junction had 3 bases not matched to a gene; V was cut back by 1 base and J by 6 bases. The germline V gene has CDR1 SEHNR and CDR2 FQNEAQ (reference sequence). The CDR3 totals 14 residues.

As concerns this clone: One end of the junction varies from germline; a read error may be responsible. The chain recombines TRBV7-7 with TRBJ2-5; D may be TRBD2 (7 bases). Germline CDR1 and CDR2: SSHAT and FNYEAQ (reference sequence). The CDR3 length is 15 residues. The CDR3 protein is CASSLVGGAGETQYF. CDR3 DNA sequence: TGTGCTAGCAGCTTAGTGGGGGGGGCCGGAGAGACCCAGTACTTC.